Listed below are T cell receptor beta chains from one sample, sequenced in a study of blood T cell repertoires in COVID-19. Assay: immunoSEQ multiplex PCR; the TCRdb copy retains only in-frame clones and omits some. This table holds roughly 700,000 clones, over 80% found once. Specimen: peripheral blood. Source of these receptors: a woman under 30 with acute or convalescent COVID-19. Both conserved end residues are part of each CDR3. D genes are given only for firm matches. Not all rows give a size; the values are once, few, many and, for expanded clones, a class.

size	J	V	D	CDR3	DNA
few	TRBJ1-5	TRBV28	TRBD1	CASSLGAGQNPQPQHF	TGTGCCAGCAGTTTAGGGGCGGGACAGAATCCTCAGCCCCAGCATTTT
once	TRBJ1-1	TRBV7-8	NA	CASSPGSTEAFF	TGTGCCAGCAGCCCGGGGAGTACTGAAGCTTTCTTT
few	TRBJ1-6	TRBV25-1	NA	CASSVSEPNSPLHF	TGTGCCAGCAGTGTTAGCGAGCCAAATTCACCCCTCCACTTT
NA	TRBJ2-6	TRBV2	NA	CASNKVAGANVLTF	TGTGCCAGCAACAAAGTCGCTGGGGCCAACGTCCTGACTTTC
NA	TRBJ1-3	TRBV18	NA	CASSPGTLTGNTIYF	TGTGCCAGCTCACCCGGGACACTAACTGGAAACACCATATATTTT
NA	TRBJ1-1	TRBV28	NA	CASSSPGRGFF	TGTGCCAGCAGTTCCCCGGGCCGGGGTTTCTTT
NA	TRBJ1-1	TRBV10-3	NA	CASIGLGTEAFF	TGTGCCAGTATCGGGTTGGGCACTGAAGCTTTCTTT
NA	TRBJ1-1	TRBV6-1	NA	CASSEPGMPFF	TGTGCCAGCAGTGAGCCGGGAATGCCTTTCTTT
once	TRBJ1-2	TRBV5-1	NA	CASSPGGGQNRGYTF	TGCGCCAGCAGCCCCGGGGGGGGTCAGAACCGTGGCTACACCTTC
NA	TRBJ1-2	TRBV10-3	TRBD1	CAISDPGQAPRRLNGYTF	TGTGCCATCAGTGATCCGGGACAGGCCCCAAGGCGACTTAATGGCTACACCTTC
once	TRBJ2-7	TRBV6-2/TRBV6-3	TRBD2	CASSYSADRGGPPYEQYF	TGTGCCAGCAGTTACTCAGCAGATCGCGGGGGACCTCCCTACGAGCAGTACTTC
NA	TRBJ1-5	TRBV5-6	NA	CASSLGSNQPQHF	TGTGCCAGCAGTCTCGGTAGCAATCAGCCCCAGCATTTT
NA	TRBJ2-5	TRBV20-1	NA	CSATGVETQYF	TGCAGTGCTACAGGGGTAGAGACCCAGTACTTC
NA	TRBJ1-5	TRBV6-5	NA	CASSDPDTGSQPQHF	TGTGCCAGCAGCGACCCCGACACAGGTTCCCAGCCCCAGCATTTT
NA	TRBJ1-2	TRBV19	NA	CASTRLGRGSVGYTF	TGTGCCAGTACCCGATTGGGCCGGGGGAGCGTCGGCTACACCTTC
NA	TRBJ2-7	TRBV5-6	TRBD1	CASSLRGTGGFRTYEQYF	TGTGCCAGCAGCTTAAGAGGGACAGGGGGCTTTCGAACCTACGAGCAGTACTTC
NA	TRBJ1-1	TRBV7-2	NA	CASSLGALGGIGAFF	TGTGCCAGCAGCTTAGGTGCATTGGGAGGGATCGGAGCTTTCTTT
NA	TRBJ1-4	TRBV12-5	TRBD1	CASGRGDTNEKLFF	TGTGCTAGTGGCAGGGGGGATACTAATGAAAAACTGTTTTTT
NA	TRBJ1-1	TRBV7-9	TRBD1	CASSPTGTVEAFF	TGTGCCAGCAGCCCAACCGGGACAGTTGAAGCTTTCTTT
once	TRBJ1-3	TRBV3-1/TRBV3-2	NA	CASSQETRSGNTIYF	TGTGCCAGCAGCCAAGAAACACGCTCTGGAAACACCATATATTTT
once	TRBJ2-7	TRBV23-1	NA	CASSQRQGGAYF	TGCGCCAGCAGTCAACGACAGGGAGGCGCGTACTTC
NA	TRBJ1-1	TRBV6-2/TRBV6-3	TRBD1	CASSHRDSHTEAFF	TGTGCCAGCAGCCACCGGGACAGCCACACTGAAGCTTTCTTT
NA	TRBJ2-2	TRBV18	TRBD2	CASSRPGTRSGELFF	TGTGCCAGCTCACGTCCCGGGACTAGGTCCGGGGAGCTGTTTTTT
NA	TRBJ2-5	TRBV5-6	TRBD1	CASSSTGTEETQYF	TGTGCCAGCAGCTCGACCGGGACAGAAGAGACCCAGTACTTC
once	TRBJ1-4	TRBV19	NA	CASSILPRTRTNEKLFF	TGTGCCAGTAGTATCCTGCCTCGGACAAGGACTAATGAAAAACTGTTTTTT
NA	TRBJ2-2	TRBV3-1/TRBV3-2	TRBD2	CASSQDWGGTGELFF	TGTGCCAGCAGCCAAGATTGGGGGGGAACCGGGGAGCTGTTTTTT
once	TRBJ1-2	TRBV11-3	NA	CASSLGGAYGYTF	TGTGCCAGCAGTCTAGGAGGGGCCTATGGCTACACCTTC
few	TRBJ2-1	TRBV6-4	TRBD2	CASSDSSAGGPDEQFF	TGTGCCAGCAGTGACAGTTCTGCGGGGGGGCCCGATGAGCAGTTCTTC
NA	TRBJ1-1	TRBV19	NA	CASRWAEMNTEAFF	TGTGCCAGTAGGTGGGCAGAGATGAACACTGAAGCTTTCTTT
NA	TRBJ1-2	TRBV21-1	NA	CASSRGQENYGYTF	TGTGCCAGCAGCAGGGGACAGGAGAACTATGGCTACACCTTC
NA	TRBJ1-5	TRBV5-5	NA	CASSMLGSGEQPQHF	TGTGCCAGCAGCATGCTGGGGTCAGGGGAACAGCCCCAGCATTTT
NA	TRBJ1-2	TRBV30	NA	CAWSMGARYGYTF	TGTGCCTGGAGTATGGGGGCCAGATATGGCTACACCTTC
NA	TRBJ2-2	TRBV4-3	NA	CASSRGRVITGELFF	TGCGCCAGCAGCCGGGGCAGGGTAATCACCGGGGAGCTGTTTTTT
NA	TRBJ1-2	TRBV6-5	TRBD1	CASRPTGNHGYTF	TGTGCCAGCAGACCGACAGGGAATCATGGCTACACCTTC
NA	TRBJ2-3	TRBV2	TRBD2	CASRPGTSGGTDTQYF	TGTGCCAGCAGACCCGGGACTAGCGGGGGAACAGATACGCAGTATTTT
once	TRBJ1-5	TRBV2	NA	CASSEVGGLSNQPQHF	TGTGCCAGCAGTGAAGTCGGAGGGCTTAGCAATCAGCCCCAGCATTTT
NA	TRBJ2-3	TRBV5-6	TRBD1	CASTFRDRGTDTQYF	TGTGCCAGTACCTTCCGGGACAGGGGCACAGATACGCAGTATTTT
NA	TRBJ1-2	TRBV7-2	TRBD1	CASSFLQGAQGYTF	TGTGCCAGCAGCTTTCTACAGGGGGCGCAGGGCTACACCTTC
NA	TRBJ2-7	TRBV7-2	TRBD2	CASSLGLGGYEQYF	TGTGCCAGCAGCTTGGGACTAGGAGGATACGAGCAGTACTTC
NA	TRBJ2-7	TRBV4-1	TRBD2	CASSHGMPGGVHEQYF	TGCGCCAGCAGCCACGGGATGCCGGGGGGGGTCCACGAGCAGTACTTC
NA	TRBJ1-2	TRBV29-1	NA	CSVEEAGSGGYTF	TGCAGCGTTGAAGAGGCGGGGTCGGGAGGCTACACCTTC
NA	TRBJ2-1	TRBV6-5	NA	CASSKPLRNEQFF	TGTGCCAGCAGTAAACCCTTGAGAAACGAGCAGTTCTTC